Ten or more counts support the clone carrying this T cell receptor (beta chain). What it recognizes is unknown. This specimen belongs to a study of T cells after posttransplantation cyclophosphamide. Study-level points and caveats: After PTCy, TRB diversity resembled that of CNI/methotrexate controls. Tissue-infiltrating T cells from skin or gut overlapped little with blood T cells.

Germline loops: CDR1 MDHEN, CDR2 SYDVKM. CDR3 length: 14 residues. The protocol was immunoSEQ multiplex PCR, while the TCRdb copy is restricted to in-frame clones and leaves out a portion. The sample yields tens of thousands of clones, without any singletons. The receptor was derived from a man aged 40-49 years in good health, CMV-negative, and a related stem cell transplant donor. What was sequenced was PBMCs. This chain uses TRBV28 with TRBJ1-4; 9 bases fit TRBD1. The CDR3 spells CVKPPGQGNEKLFF. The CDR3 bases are TGTGTCAAGCCCCCGGGACAGGGTAATGAAAAACTGTTTTTT.